Following are 12 T cell receptor beta chains from one sample sequenced in a study of human T cells and chemical hapten exposure. TCRdb recomputed calls from the RACE reads with MiXCR, one row per CDR3 protein. The sample has some 80,000 distinct CDR3 sequences, 9.5% to 13% seen once. Time point denoted: patch test 2, 6 weeks after DPC sensitization. Treatment defined: therapeutic diphenylcyclopropenone sensitization with weekly scalp DPC. The sample consisted of whole blood, taken in connection with sensitization to the hapten diphenylcyclopropenone (DPC). The receptors here all came from a young man with alopecia areata. Some clones in this sample may be carry-over from other donors' samples.

The V and J genes are TRBV11-2 and TRBJ1-1; D possibly corresponds to TRBD1 (5 bases). The V and J ends lost 1 base and 7 bases respectively, with 13 bases between them. Germline V gene lookup returns CDR1 SGHAT and CDR2 FQNNGV. CDR3 length: 14 residues. CDR3 in amino acids: CASSLVPQGREAFF. Here the CDR3 DNA reads TGTGCCAGCAGCTTAGTCCCTCAGGGACGTGAAGCTTTCTTT.

In its sample, this clonotype was seen many times. The chain recombines TRBV5-1 with TRBJ2-3; D remains ambiguous. The germline V gene has CDR1 SGHRS and CDR2 YFSETQ. The CDR3 is 12 residues long. V was clipped by 4 bases and J by 2 bases, with 5 bases between them. CDR3 residues: CASSKDTDTQYF. In DNA form, the CDR3 reads TGCGCCAGCAGCAAGGACACAGATACGCAGTATTTT.

This chain connects TRBV18 to TRBJ1-6, with TRBD1 as a possible D gene (5 bases). Trimming shortened V by 1 base and J by 6 bases, and 10 bases separated the two germline ends. The CDR3 totals 15 residues. From germline, CDR1 is KGHSH and CDR2 LQKENI. For the CDR3, the DNA is TGTGCCAGCTCACCACGAGGAGACAGTAATTCACCCCTCCACTTT. Its translation is CASSPRGDSNSPLHF.

A few counts support this clonotype. The J gene is TRBJ2-1, the V gene TRBV7-2, with 8 bases fitting TRBD1. The CDR3 is 11 residues long. V dropped 4 bases and J dropped 14; count of bases not matched to a gene: 4. Germline V CDR1 and CDR2: SGHTA, FQGNSA. The CDR3 region has the DNA TGTGCCAGCAGCTCACAGGGGGGAAAGTTCTTC. Encoded protein: CASSSQGGKFF.

This clonotype was detected many times. The V and J genes are TRBV7-2 and TRBJ2-5; 8 bases line up with TRBD1. CDR1 SGHTA and CDR2 FQGNSA come from the germline V gene. V dropped 3 bases and J dropped 4; count of bases not matched to a gene: 7. The CDR3 has 15 residues. Here the CDR3 reads CASSLYRTGRETQYF. In nucleotides, the CDR3 is TGTGCCAGCAGCTTGTACCGGACAGGGCGAGAGACCCAGTACTTC.

Ten or more counts support this clonotype. The chain employs TRBV24-1 and TRBJ2-1; D is perhaps TRBD1 (5 bases). In germline, CDR1 is KGHDR, CDR2 SFDVKD. The CDR3 contains 13 residues. Deletions cut 8 bases from V and 6 bases from J, with 13 bases between. CDR3 in DNA: TGTGCCACCAAAGGGGTTCAGACCAATGAGCAGTTCTTC. Its protein is CATKGVQTNEQFF.

This clonotype showed up many times. V and J are TRBV9 and TRBJ2-5; 7 bases fit TRBD1. Germline trimming cut 2 bases from V and 5 bases from J; bases unmatched to any gene: 9. The germline CDR1 and CDR2 sequences are SGDLS and YYNGEE. This CDR3 is built from 15 residues. CDR3 bases: TGTGCCAGCAGCGTGGGAGACAGGGCGGTGGAGACCCAGTACTTC. This codes for CASSVGDRAVETQYF.

This clonotype was detected many times. CDR3 sequence: CASSPPWHRYTF. CDR3 sequence (DNA): TGTGCCAGCAGCCCCCCGTGGCACCGCTACACCTTC. The chain couples TRBV7-9 to TRBJ1-2; no clear D. Trimming removed 5 bases from V and 9 bases from J, with 13 bases in between. The CDR3 consists of 12 residues. Germline lookup yields CDR1 SEHNR and CDR2 FQNEAQ (reference sequence).

There are a few counts of this clonotype. The rearrangement uses TRBV11-3 and TRBJ2-1; the D gene could be TRBD1 or TRBD2 (5 bases each). CDR1 is SGHNT and CDR2 is YENEEA in the germline V gene. CDR3 length: 16 residues. V was pared by 0 bases and J by 3 bases, with 12 bases between. CDR3 sequence: CASSLDGGRYYNEQFF. CDR3 in DNA: TGTGCCAGCAGCTTAGATGGGGGACGGTACTACAATGAGCAGTTCTTC. The entire variable domain, with the rest obtained from reference TRBV11-3 and TRBJ2-1, is as follows: EAGVVQSPRYKIIEKKQPVAFWCNPISGHNTLYWYLQNLGQGPELLIRYENEEAVDDSQLPKDRFSAERLKGVDSTLKIQPAELGDSAVYLCASSLDGGRYYNEQFFGPGTRLTVL.

The CDR3 reads CASSLVKGTPALPDTQYF. CDR3 sequence (DNA): TGTGCCAGCAGCTTAGTAAAAGGGACTCCCGCGCTCCCAGATACGCAGTATTTT. V usage is TRBV7-2 and J usage is TRBJ2-3; perhaps TRBD2 as D (6 bases). Germline V gene data show CDR1 as SGHTA and CDR2 as FQGNSA. This CDR3 has 18 amino acids. V lost 1 base and J 4 bases, leaving 21 bases between the germline ends.

There are many counts of this clonotype. The V gene is TRBV9, the J gene TRBJ2-4; 9 bases fit TRBD1. Per germline, CDR1 SGDLS and CDR2 YYNGEE. The J segment lost 9 bases and the V segment lost 3 bases, leaving 7 bases of the junction unmatched. The CDR3 runs to 14 residues. CDR3 nucleotide sequence: TGTGCCAGCAGCGGGGGACAGGGAGTGGGCATTCAGTACTTC. Translated: CASSGGQGVGIQYF.

The table lists this clonotype with a few counts. V and J are TRBV29-1 and TRBJ2-4, with a weak D call TRBD1 (5 bases). Germline V gives CDR1 SQVTM, CDR2 ANQGSEA. This CDR3 spans 13 amino acids. Trimming cost V 7 bases and J 3 bases, with 13 bases left between them. The CDR3 nucleotides read TGCAGCGCCCGATCCCAGGGCAAAAACATTCAGTACTTC. Protein product: CSARSQGKNIQYF.